What follows is one T cell receptor beta chain and its context. Antigen specificity is unknown. What was sequenced were expressed TCRB transcripts, since all of the isolated RNA had been reverse transcribed. TCRdb keeps only in-frame clones here, not all; method: immunoSEQ multiplex PCR. This table has around 150,000 clones, 8% to 8.5% appearing once. Germline V gene data show CDR1 as MNHEY and CDR2 as SMNVEV (reference sequence). V shed 5 bases, J shed 0 bases, and the junction held 7 bases outside the gene matches. CDR3 length: 15 amino acids. The data originate from a study of beta chain features in type 1 diabetes. Sampling consisted of one heparinised blood draw per donor, averaging roughly 100 mL. Sorting that relied on CD45RO/CCR7/CD25/CD127/CD95/CD27 yielded CD4+ naive, central memory, regulatory and stem cell-like memory cells. Findings of the study overall: Cells with high TCR expression could be over-represented when cDNA is sequenced. All four CD4+ subsets of Type 1 diabetes patients contained TCRB CDR3s that were moderately but significantly shorter.

Sequenced: central memory CD4+ T cells from blood. The sequence was obtained from a young woman with type 1 diabetes. The rearrangement links TRBV27 to TRBJ2-7; 7 nucleotides line up with TRBD1. CDR3 region: CASSPRQGSSYEQYF. The CDR3 DNA follows: TGTGCCAGCAGTCCCAGACAGGGAAGCTCCTACGAGCAGTACTTC.